Shown below are 20 T cell receptor beta chains from a single sample sequenced in a study of T cell responses to AZD1222 COVID-19 vaccine. Here immunoSEQ multiplex PCR was the method, and the copy in TCRdb shows in-frame clones only, minus some. Among about 120,000 clones listed, roughly 88% were seen once. Sequencing was performed on peripheral blood, taken 28 days after the second AZD1222 dose. These TCRs come from an adult who received the AZD1222 COVID-19 vaccine.

The V gene is TRBV29-1, the J gene TRBJ1-1; 9 nucleotides line up with TRBD1. The CDR3 covers 14 residues. J was trimmed by 8 bases and V by 6 bases; bases with no gene match: 13. From germline, CDR1 is SQVTM and CDR2 ANQGSEA. The CDR3 coding sequence is TGCAGCGTGGGGATAAATGACAGGGGGGTCGAAGCTTTCTTT. Amino acids: CSVGINDRGVEAFF.

The chain links TRBV4-2 to TRBJ1-6; D gene ambiguous. Per the germline V gene, CDR1 is LGHNA and CDR2 is YNFKEQ. The CDR3 sequence is 15 residues long. Trimming stripped 4 bases from V and 7 bases from J, with 14 bases between. In DNA, the CDR3 is TGTGCCAGCAGCCCTCGGGGAGCAGGAAATTCACCCCTCCACTTT. It yields the protein CASSPRGAGNSPLHF.

This clone was seen a few times. The chain uses TRBV6-4 and TRBJ2-1, with 12 bases aligning to TRBD2. V dropped 4 bases and J dropped 8; count of bases not matched to a gene: 6. Germline V gene lookup returns CDR1 MRHNA and CDR2 SNTAGT. This CDR3 spans 15 amino acids. The CDR3 DNA reads TGTGCCAGCAGTGGGACTAGCGGGGCTTCCGATGAGCAGTTCTTC. Translating it yields CASSGTSGASDEQFF.

The chain recombines TRBV5-8 with TRBJ1-2; a possible D gene is TRBD1 (5 bases). The V end lost 4 bases, the J end lost 5 bases, and 21 bases lay between the germline ends. Germline CDR1 reads SGHTS; CDR2 reads YDEGEE. This CDR3 is built from 16 residues. The CDR3: CASSPPVGGYSYGYTF. As DNA, the CDR3 is TGTGCCAGCAGCCCGCCGGTCGGGGGGTACTCTTATGGCTACACCTTC.

The chain links TRBV5-1 to TRBJ2-1; 11 bases are shared with TRBD2. Germline-derived CDR1 and CDR2 are SGHRS and YFSETQ. The CDR3 spans 15 residues. The ends lost 2 bases at V and 7 bases at J; junction bases unmatched: 5. DNA for the CDR3: TGCGCCAGCAGCTTCCGACTAGCGGGACCGAATGAGCAGTTCTTC. Amino acid sequence: CASSFRLAGPNEQFF.

The rearrangement joins TRBV7-3 to TRBJ1-1; D unresolved. CDR3 length: 13 residues. Germline V gene lookup returns CDR1 SGHTA and CDR2 FQGTGA. V lost 2 bases, J lost 7 bases, and 11 bases lay in between. This chain's CDR3 is CASSLSGQGEAFF. CDR3 nucleotide sequence: TGTGCCAGCAGCTTATCGGGCCAAGGTGAAGCTTTCTTT.

This rearrangement joins TRBV19 to TRBJ1-4; possibly TRBD1 for D (5 bases). The CDR3 runs to 18 residues. CDR1 and CDR2 (germline): LNHDA, SQIVND (reference sequence). With 6 bases removed from V and 3 bases from J, the gap between germline ends came to 23 bases. CDR3 in amino acids: CASRSSVGELTANEKLFF. The CDR3 coding sequence is TGTGCCAGTAGGTCTTCGGTAGGGGAGCTGACGGCTAATGAAAAACTGTTTTTT.

Points on this clone: Germline and junction disagree at one end, which may indicate a read error. The rearrangement uses TRBV7-7 and TRBJ2-2; 7 bases match TRBD1. Germline CDR1 and CDR2: SSHAT and FNYEAQ (reference sequence). The CDR3 loop spans 16 amino acids. Here the CDR3 DNA reads TGTGCTAGCAGCGAAACCGGGACAGCAAGTACCGGGGAGCTGTTTTTT. Encoded protein: CASSETGTASTGELFF.

The V gene is TRBV7-8, the J gene TRBJ2-7; D is ambiguous. Germline values: CDR1 SGHVS, CDR2 FQNEAQ. The CDR3 sequence is 13 residues long. The germline V and J ends were trimmed by 5 bases and 3 bases, with 11 bases remaining between them. CDR3 in DNA: TGTGCCAGCAGCCAAGAGTCCGGCTACGAGCAGTACTTC. This sequence encodes CASSQESGYEQYF.

The V and J genes are TRBV4-2 and TRBJ1-3; the match to TRBD1 covers 8 bases. There are 19 residues in the CDR3. V gave up 10 bases and J gave up 3 bases; unmatched junction bases: 23. Germline V gene sequence: CDR1 LGHNA, CDR2 YNFKEQ. CDR3 sequence reads: CATEIDPGNRGFDGNTIYF. The CDR3 DNA is TGTGCCACCGAGATAGACCCCGGAAACAGGGGGTTTGATGGAAACACCATATATTTT.

The V gene is TRBV12-5, the J gene TRBJ1-5; weak D call: TRBD1 (6 bases). The V end was cut by 7 bases, the J end by 2 bases, with 6 bases between. CDR3 length equals 12 residues. Germline V CDR1 and CDR2: LGHNT, FRNRAP. The CDR3 nucleotides are TGTGCTAGTGCAGGGGGCAATCAGCCCCAGCATTTT. Amino acids: CASAGGNQPQHF.

The V call is TRBV6-6, the J call TRBJ2-5; D might be TRBD1 (8 bases). The germline V and J ends were trimmed by 6 bases and 2 bases, with 31 bases remaining between them. This CDR3 comprises 20 residues. The germline gives CDR1 MNHNY, CDR2 SVGAGI (reference sequence). CDR3 DNA: TGTGCCAGCAGCCGAAGGAGCGGGACAGGCTCATCCAACCAACAAGAGACCCAGTACTTC. It specifies CASSRRSGTGSSNQQETQYF.

The chain couples TRBV5-6 to TRBJ1-4; weak D call: TRBD1 (6 bases). Trimming left V 0 bases short and J 10 bases short, with 22 bases between. The CDR3 extends over 17 amino acids. Per the germline V gene, CDR1 is SGHDT and CDR2 is YYEEEE. CDR3 in amino acids: CASSLDRDHPSIGKLFF. The DNA of the CDR3 is TGTGCCAGCAGCTTGGACAGGGACCACCCCTCCATTGGAAAACTGTTTTTT. The full variable domain, completed using reference TRBV5-6 and TRBJ1-4, is DAGVTQSPTHLIKTRGQQVTLRCSPKSGHDTVSWYQQALGQGPQFIFQYYEEEERQRGNFPDRFSGHQFPNYSSELNVNALLLGDSALYLCASSLDRDHPSIGKLFFGSGTQLSVL.

This chain uses TRBV18 with TRBJ2-7; tentatively, D is TRBD1 (5 bases). Germline-derived CDR1 and CDR2 are KGHSH and LQKENI. CDR3 length: 15 amino acids. V was trimmed by 2 bases and J by 1 base, leaving 12 bases between them. CDR3 protein: CASSPSGFTSYEQYF. For the CDR3, the DNA is TGTGCCAGCTCACCATCAGGGTTTACGTCCTACGAGCAGTACTTC.

This chain connects TRBV3-1 (or the pseudogene TRBV3-2) to TRBJ1-1; 7 nucleotides match TRBD1. With 4 bases clipped from V and 4 bases from J, the junction kept 9 bases outside the gene matches. This CDR3 contains 15 residues. Germline CDR1 reads LGHDT; CDR2 reads YNNKEL (reference sequence). CDR3 bases: TGTGCCAGCAGCCCGATCAGGGGGTCGGGCACTGAAGCTTTCTTT. Translation gives CASSPIRGSGTEAFF.

The CDR3 is CASSSRVQRSTEAFF. The CDR3 DNA sequence: TGTGCCAGCAGCTCGCGCGTGCAAAGGAGTACTGAAGCTTTCTTT. V is TRBV7-2 and J is TRBJ1-1, with D unresolved. This CDR3 is built from 15 residues. Per germline, CDR1 SGHTA and CDR2 FQGNSA. V gave up 4 bases and J gave up 5 bases, with 17 bases separating them.

This chain connects TRBV5-1 to TRBJ1-1, with D maybe TRBD1 (6 bases). Between the trimmed V and J ends, which lost 0 bases and 4 bases, there was a span of 16 bases. CDR1 and CDR2 (germline): SGHRS, YFSETQ. This CDR3 has 16 amino acids. CDR3 in amino acids: CASSLAGGGGRTEAFF. The DNA for the CDR3 is TGCGCCAGCAGCTTGGCCGGTGGGGGCGGGCGCACTGAAGCTTTCTTT.

The chain combines TRBV2 with TRBJ1-1, with 7 bases that match TRBD1. This CDR3 region has 12 residues. Per the germline V gene, CDR1 is SNHLY and CDR2 is FYNNEI. V shed 5 bases, J shed 5 bases, and the junction held 2 bases outside the gene matches. In nucleotides, the CDR3 is TGTGCCAGCAGTAGACAGGGTACTGAAGCTTTCTTT. The encoded protein is CASSRQGTEAFF.

The chain uses TRBV28 and TRBJ1-1; D remains ambiguous. Trimming stripped 6 bases from V and 7 bases from J, with 12 bases between. In germline, CDR1 is MDHEN, CDR2 SYDVKM. The CDR3 sequence is 12 residues long. The DNA of the CDR3 is TGTGCCAGCAGCCAAACGCCGAATGAAGCTTTCTTT. This gives the protein CASSQTPNEAFF.

The gene calls are TRBV10-2 and TRBJ1-5; weak D call: TRBD1 (5 bases). The CDR3 consists of 13 residues. V lost 7 bases and J lost 5, with 12 bases in between. Germline V lookup: CDR1 WSHSY, CDR2 SAAADI. The CDR3 reads CASTQGAYQPQHF. Written as DNA, the CDR3 is TGCGCCAGCACTCAGGGCGCGTATCAGCCCCAGCATTTT.